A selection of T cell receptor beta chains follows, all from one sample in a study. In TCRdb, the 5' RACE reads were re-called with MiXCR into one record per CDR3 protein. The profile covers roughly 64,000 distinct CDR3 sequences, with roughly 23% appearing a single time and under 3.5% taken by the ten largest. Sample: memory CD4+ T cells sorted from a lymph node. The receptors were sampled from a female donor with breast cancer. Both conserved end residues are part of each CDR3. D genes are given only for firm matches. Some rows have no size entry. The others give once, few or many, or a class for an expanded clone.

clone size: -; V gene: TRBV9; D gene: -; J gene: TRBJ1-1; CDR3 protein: CASSVEGGPEAFF; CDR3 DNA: TGTGCCAGCAGCGTAGAAGGGGGTCCTGAAGCTTTCTTT
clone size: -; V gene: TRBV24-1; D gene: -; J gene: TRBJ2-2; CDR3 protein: CATSDASSRRTGELFF; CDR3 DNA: TGTGCCACCAGTGACGCTTCGTCCCGACGAACCGGGGAGCTGTTTTTT
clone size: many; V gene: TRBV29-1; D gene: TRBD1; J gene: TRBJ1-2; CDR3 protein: CSVAPDRDVGYGYTF; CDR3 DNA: TGCAGCGTGGCTCCGGACAGGGACGTAGGGTATGGCTACACCTTC
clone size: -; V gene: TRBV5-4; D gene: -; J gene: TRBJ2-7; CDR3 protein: CASSLGGTSYEQYF; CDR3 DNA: TGTGCCAGCAGCTTAGGGGGTACCTCCTACGAGCAGTACTTC
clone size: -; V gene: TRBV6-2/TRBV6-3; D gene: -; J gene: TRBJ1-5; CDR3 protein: CASSYTVSAHKGNQPQHF; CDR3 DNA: TGTGCCAGCAGTTACACTGTGTCTGCCCACAAGGGCAATCAGCCCCAGCATTTT
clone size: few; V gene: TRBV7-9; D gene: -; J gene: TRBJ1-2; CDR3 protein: CASSLEAYGYTF; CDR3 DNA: TGTGCCAGCAGCTTGGAGGCCTATGGCTACACCTTC
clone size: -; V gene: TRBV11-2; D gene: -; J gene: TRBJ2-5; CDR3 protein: CTSSPSETQYF; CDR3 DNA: TGTACCAGCAGCCCCTCGGAGACCCAGTACTTC
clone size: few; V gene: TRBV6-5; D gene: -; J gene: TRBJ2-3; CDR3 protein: CASSLGQINTQYF; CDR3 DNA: TGTGCCAGCAGCCTAGGACAAATAAATACGCAGTATTTT
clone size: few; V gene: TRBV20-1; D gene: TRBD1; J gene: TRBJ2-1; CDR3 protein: CSARAIGGQGGGQFF; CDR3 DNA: TGCAGTGCTAGAGCCATTGGGGGACAGGGAGGTGGGCAGTTCTTC
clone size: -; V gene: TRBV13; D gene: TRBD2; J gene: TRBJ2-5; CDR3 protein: CASGPTERGDQETQYF; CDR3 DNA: TGTGCCAGCGGCCCGACGGAGCGGGGGGACCAAGAGACCCAGTACTTC
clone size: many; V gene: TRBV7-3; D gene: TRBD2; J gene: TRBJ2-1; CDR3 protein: CASSLTGGGSGYNEQFF; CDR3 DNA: TGTGCCAGCAGCTTAACAGGAGGCGGGAGTGGATACAATGAGCAGTTCTTC
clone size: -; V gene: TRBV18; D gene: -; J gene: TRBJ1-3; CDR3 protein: CASSRKAHSGNTIYF; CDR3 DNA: TGTGCCAGCTCACGGAAGGCCCACTCTGGAAACACCATATATTTT
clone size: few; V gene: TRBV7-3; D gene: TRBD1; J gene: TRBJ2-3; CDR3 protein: CASSSPGGTQYF; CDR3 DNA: TGTGCCAGCAGCTCCCCAGGGGGTACGCAGTATTTT
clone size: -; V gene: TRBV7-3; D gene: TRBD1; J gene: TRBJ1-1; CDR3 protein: CASSFLGQPNTEAFF; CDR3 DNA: TGTGCCAGCAGCTTTTTGGGACAGCCGAACACTGAAGCTTTCTTT
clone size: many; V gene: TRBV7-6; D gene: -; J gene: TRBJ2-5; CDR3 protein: CASAPGTQETQYF; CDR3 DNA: TGTGCCAGCGCCCCAGGGACGCAAGAGACCCAGTACTTC
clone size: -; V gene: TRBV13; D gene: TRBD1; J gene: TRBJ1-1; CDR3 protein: CASSLRQGDSEAFF; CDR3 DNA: TGTGCCAGCAGCTTAAGGCAGGGGGACTCTGAAGCTTTCTTT
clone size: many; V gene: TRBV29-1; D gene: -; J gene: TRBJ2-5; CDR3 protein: CSVVVVVETQYF; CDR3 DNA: TGCAGCGTTGTGGTCGTCGTAGAGACCCAGTACTTC
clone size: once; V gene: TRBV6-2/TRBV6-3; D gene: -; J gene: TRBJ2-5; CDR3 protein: CASSYLQVHSYNEQYF; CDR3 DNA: TGTGCCAGCAGCTACTTACAAGTGCACTCCTACAATGAGCAGTACTTC
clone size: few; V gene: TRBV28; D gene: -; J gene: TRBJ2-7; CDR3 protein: CASSFRGEGPRDEQYF; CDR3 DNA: TGTGCCAGCAGTTTTCGGGGCGAGGGGCCTCGGGACGAGCAGTACTTC
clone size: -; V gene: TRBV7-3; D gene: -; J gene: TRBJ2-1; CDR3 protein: CASSSTRSGEQFF; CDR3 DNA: TGTGCCAGCAGCTCGACCCGGTCCGGTGAGCAGTTCTTC
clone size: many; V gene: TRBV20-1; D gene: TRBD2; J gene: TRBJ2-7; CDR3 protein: CSAREARGTYEQYF; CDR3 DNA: TGCAGTGCTAGGGAGGCGCGGGGGACCTACGAGCAGTACTTC
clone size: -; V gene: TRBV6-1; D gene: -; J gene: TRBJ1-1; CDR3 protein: CASRATRGAEAFF; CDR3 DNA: TGTGCCAGCAGGGCAACTCGGGGCGCTGAAGCTTTCTTT
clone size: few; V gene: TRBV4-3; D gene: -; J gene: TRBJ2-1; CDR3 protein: CASSQPGLKRNEQFF; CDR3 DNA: TGCGCCAGCAGCCAACCGGGCCTAAAGCGCAATGAGCAGTTCTTC
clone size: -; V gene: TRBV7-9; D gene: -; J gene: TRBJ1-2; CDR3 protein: CASSLQTDFDYTF; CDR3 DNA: TGTGCCAGCAGCTTGCAGACGGACTTTGACTACACCTTC
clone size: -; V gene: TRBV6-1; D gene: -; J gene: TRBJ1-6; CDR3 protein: CASSPRAENSPLHF; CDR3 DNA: TGTGCCAGCAGTCCAAGGGCGGAGAATTCACCCCTCCACTTT
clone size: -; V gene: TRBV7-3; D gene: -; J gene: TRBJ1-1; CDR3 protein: CASSLQGTNTEAFF; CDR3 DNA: TGTGCCAGCAGCTTACAGGGGACGAACACTGAAGCTTTCTTT
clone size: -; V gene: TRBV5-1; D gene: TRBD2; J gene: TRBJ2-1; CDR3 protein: CASSFGLAGDNEQFF; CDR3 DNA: TGCGCCAGCAGCTTTGGACTAGCGGGAGACAATGAGCAGTTCTTC
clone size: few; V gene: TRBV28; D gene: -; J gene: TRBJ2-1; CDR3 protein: CASSPSVSLREQFF; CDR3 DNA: TGTGCCAGCAGCCCATCCGTGTCGTTAAGGGAGCAGTTCTTC
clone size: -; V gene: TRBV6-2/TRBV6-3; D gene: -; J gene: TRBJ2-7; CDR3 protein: CASSLPDGGQYF; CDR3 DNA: TGTGCCAGCAGTTTACCGGACGGAGGGCAGTACTTC
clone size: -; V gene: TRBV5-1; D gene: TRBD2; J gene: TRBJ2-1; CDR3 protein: CASSHAGREVSYNEQFF; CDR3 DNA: TGCGCCAGCAGCCATGCGGGGCGGGAGGTCTCCTACAATGAGCAGTTCTTC
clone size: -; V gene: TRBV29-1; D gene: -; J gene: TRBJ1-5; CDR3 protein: CSIAQEINQPQHF; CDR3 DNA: TGCAGCATTGCACAGGAGATCAATCAGCCCCAACATTTT